Below are 21 T cell receptor beta chains sequenced from a single sample in a study of low-dose radiotherapy and immunotherapy resistance in tumors. First-strand cDNA relied on TRAV- and TRBV-specific primers spanning alpha and beta chains. The PCR that amplified TCRs ran for approximately 20 cycles, relying on a constant-region primer and a V-primer adapter. One entry per CDR3 protein results from TCRdb running MiXCR on the reads. The data show 65,000 to 90,000 distinct CDR3 sequences, approximately 17% seen once. The time point here: before trial treatment. The specimen comprised PBMCs, sampled before treatment. The source of these receptors is a male donor with prostate cancer.

This clonotype was recorded at least ten times. V and J are TRBV6-6 and TRBJ2-5; 7 bases fit TRBD1. CDR1 and CDR2 (germline): MNHNY, SVGAGI (reference sequence). V was pared by 6 bases and J by 2 bases, with 3 bases of the junction left unmatched. This CDR3 spans 13 amino acids. The CDR3 here is CASRRGQQETQYF. CDR3 bases: TGTGCCAGCAGGAGGGGACAGCAAGAGACCCAGTACTTC.

The sample holds many counts of this clonotype. Relative to the germline gene, one junction end is altered; a read error may explain this. The rearrangement uses TRBV30 and TRBJ2-7, with D possibly TRBD2 on 6 matching bases. The germline V gene has CDR1 GTSNPN and CDR2 SVGIG (reference sequence). This CDR3 is 12 amino acids long. The CDR3 region has the DNA TGTGCCTGGAGTGTACCGGGGAGGTTGTTGCACTTC. Translation gives CAWSVPGRLLHF.

Ten or more counts support this clonotype. The chain couples TRBV7-2 to TRBJ1-5; 8 bases line up with TRBD1. CDR1 SGHTA and CDR2 FQGNSA come from the germline V gene. This CDR3 has 16 amino acids. V dropped 3 bases and J dropped 1; count of bases not matched to a gene: 5. CDR3 nucleotide sequence: TGTGCCAGCAGCTTTGGGCAGGGGGCGAGCAATCAGCCCCAGCATTTT. This sequence encodes CASSFGQGASNQPQHF.

This clonotype appeared a single time. The chain combines TRBV29-1 with TRBJ2-3, with 9 bases matching TRBD2. In germline, CDR1 is SQVTM, CDR2 ANQGSEA. There are 16 residues in the CDR3. Trimming at V came to 4 bases and at J to 4 bases, leaving 12 bases not matched to a gene. The CDR3 nucleotides are TGCAGCGTTGGACGGGTTAGCGGGAGTTTCCCAGATACGCAGTATTTT. Encoded protein: CSVGRVSGSFPDTQYF.

This clonotype was detected ten times or more. The rearrangement links TRBV29-1 to TRBJ1-1; 7 positions match TRBD1. V gave up 4 bases and J gave up 5 bases; unmatched junction bases: 7. The CDR3 has 13 amino acids. Per germline, CDR1 SQVTM and CDR2 ANQGSEA. The CDR3 loop is CSVGEDRATEAFF. The DNA for the CDR3 is TGCAGCGTTGGGGAAGACAGGGCGACTGAAGCTTTCTTT.

This clonotype has ten or more counts. The chain uses TRBV27 and TRBJ1-6; D is ambiguous. The germline CDR1 and CDR2 sequences are MNHEY and SMNVEV (reference sequence). CDR3 length equals 14 residues. Trimming left V 8 bases short and J 8 bases short, with 16 bases between. The DNA for the CDR3 is TGTGCCAGCCGGTATTCGGGGAATTATTCACCCCTCCACTTT. Amino acids: CASRYSGNYSPLHF.

This clonotype was counted ten times or more. The rearrangement links TRBV15 to TRBJ2-7, with a tentative D call TRBD2 (6 bases). Germline CDR1 is LNHNV and CDR2 is YYDKDF (reference sequence). Trimming took off 0 bases at V and 3 bases at J, with 6 bases between the two ends. The CDR3 loop spans 13 amino acids. The CDR3 loop is CATSREGGYEQYF. The CDR3 DNA follows: TGTGCCACCAGCAGAGAGGGGGGCTACGAGCAGTACTTC.

Of note for this clonotype: A single base is all that separates this from a far larger clone, so a read error is likely. The chain carries TRBV28 and TRBJ2-1; TRBD2 matches at 13 bases. The CDR3 runs 16 residues. CDR1 and CDR2 (germline): MDHEN, SYDVKM. Losses at the gene ends were 5 bases for V and 10 bases for J; bases not matched to a gene: 11. CDR3 sequence (DNA): TGTGCCAGCAGTGGTACCGGGACTAGCGGGGTCTACGAGCAGTTCTTC. Residues: CASSGTGTSGVYEQFF.

The chain combines TRBV5-1 with TRBJ1-2, with 7 bases aligning to TRBD1. This CDR3 is built from 15 residues. Germline V gene data show CDR1 as SGHRS and CDR2 as YFSETQ. J was trimmed by 8 bases and V by 0 bases; bases with no gene match: 10. The CDR3 loop reads CASSLDRGLTVGYTF. The CDR3 nucleotides are TGCGCCAGCAGCTTGGATAGGGGGCTCACAGTCGGCTACACCTTC.

This chain links TRBV6-5 with TRBJ2-7, with D possibly matching TRBD2 (6 bases). The CDR3 totals 16 residues. From germline, CDR1 is MNHEY and CDR2 SVGAGI. Between the trimmed V and J ends, which lost 5 bases and 0 bases, there was a span of 17 bases. Here the CDR3 reads CASSQSGWTTSYEQYF. CDR3 DNA sequence: TGTGCCAGCAGTCAATCGGGTTGGACTACCTCCTACGAGCAGTACTTC.

This clonotype was observed at least ten times. The chain uses TRBV20-1 and TRBJ2-2, with no clear D. This CDR3 has 14 residues. The V and J ends lost 5 bases and 3 bases respectively, with 13 bases between them. CDR1 DFQATT and CDR2 SNEGSKA come from the germline V gene (reference sequence). As DNA, the CDR3 is TGCAGTGCTCTACTCCCTAGGGACACCGGGGAGCTGTTTTTT. It yields the protein CSALLPRDTGELFF.

This clonotype showed up many times. The chain recombines TRBV5-8 with TRBJ2-1; 7 bases match TRBD2. Germline V gene sequence: CDR1 SGHTS, CDR2 YDEGEE. The CDR3 totals 15 residues. Trimming at V came to 2 bases and at J to 8 bases, leaving 10 bases not matched to a gene. The CDR3 DNA reads as TGTGCCAGCAGCTTTCGGTCGGGAGGACTCGATGAGCAGTTCTTC. Translating gives CASSFRSGGLDEQFF.

This clonotype was counted ten times or more. The rearrangement uses TRBV20-1 and TRBJ2-2; 8 bases are a match to TRBD1. The CDR3 has 17 residues. V shed 5 bases, J shed 5 bases, and the junction held 16 bases outside the gene matches. CDR1 DFQATT and CDR2 SNEGSKA come from the germline V gene (reference sequence). The CDR3 coding sequence is TGCAGTGCTCCCCTCCGGGACAGGCGGCTCGGAACCGGGGAGCTGTTTTTT. Protein product: CSAPLRDRRLGTGELFF.

This clonotype has at least ten counts. The CDR3: CASSIDRQGLRSNTEAFF. CDR3 nucleotides: TGTGCCAGCAGTATAGACCGACAGGGTCTCAGGTCGAACACTGAAGCTTTCTTT. This chain joins TRBV6-2 or TRBV6-3 and TRBJ1-1; TRBD1 matches 7 bases. CDR3 size: 18 residues. J was trimmed by 1 base and V by 5 bases; bases with no gene match: 16. Germline V gene data show CDR1 as MNHEY and CDR2 as SVGEGT.

The gene calls are TRBV30 and TRBJ1-5; the D is unclear. Between the trimmed V and J ends, which lost 0 bases and 7 bases, there was a span of 13 bases. Germline CDR1 and CDR2: GTSNPN and SVGIG (reference sequence). The length of the CDR3 is 14 residues. The CDR3 sequence is CAWSVVAVDQPQHF. The CDR3 DNA reads TGTGCCTGGAGTGTTGTGGCAGTCGACCAGCCCCAGCATTTT.

About this clonotype: The likely explanation is a read error, given a far larger clone one base away. The rearrangement links TRBV6-1 to TRBJ1-6; D uncertain. CDR1 is MNHNS, CDR2 SASEGT, per germline. The CDR3 covers 13 residues. CDR3: CASTRTLNSPLQF. CDR3 DNA sequence: TGTGCCAGCACCAGAACCCTTAATTCACCCCTCCAATTT.

At least ten counts were recorded for this clonotype. This chain connects TRBV4-2 to TRBJ2-3; a possible D gene is TRBD2 (6 bases). CDR3 length: 16 residues. Germline CDR1 LGHNA, CDR2 YNFKEQ. V was cut by 10 bases and J by 2 bases, with 22 bases left in between. CDR3 in amino acids: CATRSGVRPNTDTQYF. DNA of the CDR3: TGTGCCACCAGGTCGGGGGTAAGACCCAACACAGATACGCAGTATTTT.

This clonotype was recorded many times. The chain is built from TRBV4-3 and TRBJ1-6; weak D call: TRBD1 (5 bases). Trimming removed 1 base from V and 7 bases from J, with 11 bases in between. Germline V gene data show CDR1 as LGHNA and CDR2 as YSLEER. The CDR3 contains 15 residues. The chain's CDR3 is CASSQVRGVNSPLHF. The CDR3 coding sequence is TGCGCCAGCAGCCAAGTTAGGGGCGTCAATTCACCCCTCCACTTT.

This clonotype was detected once. With a far larger clone one base away, a read error is the likely cause. The chain links TRBV5-1 to TRBJ2-7; 12 positions match TRBD2. The germline V gene encodes CDR1 SGHRS and CDR2 YFSETQ. After removal of 2 bases from V and 7 bases from J, the junction contained 19 bases not matched to a gene. There are 19 residues in the CDR3. The CDR3 loop is CASSLPTSGGESSYNEQYF. In DNA form, the CDR3 reads TGCGCCAGCAGCTTACCGACTAGCGGGGGAGAGAGCTCCTACAATGAGCAGTACTTC.

With respect to this clonotype: This likely came from a read error, as a far larger clone is one base away. The chain recombines TRBV11-1 with TRBJ2-1; 7 nucleotides match TRBD2. The germline V gene encodes CDR1 SGHAT and CDR2 FQDESV (reference sequence). Trimming at V came to 2 bases and at J to 13 bases, leaving 11 bases not matched to a gene. CDR3 length: 14 amino acids. Here the CDR3 reads CASSLSLAWTSQFF. DNA for the CDR3: TGTGCCAGCAGCTTATCACTAGCGTGGACGTCCCAGTTCTTC.

The V and J genes are TRBV4-1 and TRBJ2-3; 8 nucleotides line up with TRBD2. Looked up from germline, CDR1 is MGHRA and CDR2 is YSYEKL. This CDR3 contains 16 residues. V was clipped by 0 bases and J by 3 bases; unmatched bases: 5. CDR3: CASSQEGAGGTDTQYF. CDR3 in DNA: TGCGCCAGCAGCCAAGAGGGGGCGGGGGGAACAGATACGCAGTATTTT.